This TCR beta chain was captured by sequencing in a study of a mutant IDH1 vaccine in newly diagnosed glioma. Remarks on this clone: Its antigen is still unknown.

Study-level results: The vaccine induced immune responses, and these occurred in approximately 93% of patients.

Profiling relied on immunoSEQ multiplex PCR, and the TCRdb table lists in-frame clones only, not all of them. This table holds tens of thousands of clones, about 90% found once. Time point here: week 5, during vaccination. Doses consisted of 300 ug of mutant IDH1 20-mer peptide each, paired with topical imiquimod. The germline gives CDR1 SGDLS, CDR2 YYNGEE. V lost 0 bases and J 2 bases, leaving 10 bases between the germline ends. The CDR3 has 15 residues. The chain joins TRBV9 to TRBJ2-3; D is unclear. The sample consisted of peripheral blood mononuclear cells (PBMCs), taken from a glioma patient whose treatment included an IDH1 peptide vaccine. The receptor was isolated from a woman in her 40s with glioma. Some clones in this sample may be carry-over from other donors' samples. Written as DNA, the CDR3 is TGTGCCAGCAGCGTAGGGCATGGATTCACAGATACGCAGTATTTT. The encoded protein is CASSVGHGFTDTQYF.